The rows below give T cell receptor beta chains drawn from one sample of a study of control samples from healthy donors and cancer patients. Profiling relied on immunoSEQ multiplex PCR, and the TCRdb table lists in-frame clones only, not all of them. The sample carries approximately 40,000 clones, 70% recorded once. The sequencing sample was made of formalin-fixed, paraffin-embedded tissue. These receptors originate from a male donor with melanoma. Each CDR3 is given with its conserved first and last residue. The D gene is left open where the match is weak. Rows may omit the clone size; those that give it use once, few, many or a size class.

v_gene	j_gene	d_gene	abundance	CDR3nt	CDR3aa
TRBV7-8	TRBJ2-7	TRBD1	once	TGTGCCAGCAGCTTAGGTTTCGGGGACAGGGGGCGCTTATACGAGCAGTACTTC	CASSLGFGDRGRLYEQYF
TRBV2	TRBJ2-3	TRBD1	.	TGTGCCAGCAGAAGCAGGACAGGGGGTGGGGATACGCAGTATTTT	CASRSRTGGGDTQYF
TRBV9	TRBJ2-3	.	.	TGTGCCAGCAGCGCCCAACCTGCAGATACGCAGTATTTT	CASSAQPADTQYF
TRBV3-1/TRBV3-2	TRBJ1-3	.	once	TGTGCCAGCAGCCCAGCAGGAAACACCATATATTTT	CASSPAGNTIYF
TRBV28	TRBJ1-2	.	.	TGTGCCAGCAGTTTAGGATTGGGGGGCGGCTATGGCTACACCTTC	CASSLGLGGGYGYTF
TRBV10-3	TRBJ2-7	TRBD1	.	TGTACCATCATTCCCGACAGGGACTCCTACGAGCAGTACTTC	CTIIPDRDSYEQYF
TRBV11-3	TRBJ2-7	.	.	TGTGCCAGCAGCTTAGGGTGGGAGTGGGGACGGGAGTCGCAGTACTTC	CASSLGWEWGRESQYF
TRBV18	TRBJ2-5	.	many	TGTGCCAGCTCACCATCAGAGGGGGAGACCCAGTACTTC	CASSPSEGETQYF
TRBV27	TRBJ2-1	TRBD1	.	TGTGCCAGCTATCTGAGGGGGCATGAGCAGTTCTTC	CASYLRGHEQFF
TRBV6-5	TRBJ1-1	.	many	TGTGCCAGCAGCGTCGGAGGGGCGGGTGAAGCTTTCTTT	CASSVGGAGEAFF
TRBV7-6	TRBJ1-1	TRBD1	.	TGTGCCAGCAGCCCATGGACAGGGGATTTGAACACTGAAGCTTTCTTT	CASSPWTGDLNTEAFF
TRBV12-5	TRBJ2-5	TRBD2	.	TGTGCTAGTGGCCCGGGACTAGCGGGAGATTCGGAGACCCAGTACTTC	CASGPGLAGDSETQYF
TRBV2	TRBJ1-5	TRBD1	few	TGTGCCAGTCTGGGACAGGGGGCCTATCAGCCCCAGCATTTT	CASLGQGAYQPQHF